Listed here are 16 T cell receptor beta chains from one sample, sequenced in a study of regulatory T cells in long-lasting Graves disease. Stated time point: newly diagnosed GD, antithyroid drugs for less than 3 months. PBMC RNA was the source of the TCR library. CDR3-region Arm-PCR and iRepertoire HTBI primers produced the TCR beta libraries. MiXCR was run by TCRdb on the multiplex PCR reads, yielding one entry per CDR3 protein. The sample consists of 300,000 to 400,000 distinct CDR3 sequences, around 17% of them appearing once. The same sample was also studied in work on T cells in Graves' hyperthyroidism and ophthalmopathy.

The material sequenced was peripheral blood mononuclear cells (PBMCs), taken at new diagnosis, from a patient treated with antithyroid drugs. These receptor sequences come from a man aged 40-49 years with Graves disease.

V and J are TRBV6-2 or TRBV6-3 and TRBJ2-3; D is unresolved. TRBJ2-7 matches the DNA end more closely, so the J call is doubtful. The CDR3 is 13 amino acids. The germline V gene has CDR1 MNHEY and CDR2 SVGEGT. The CDR3 DNA reads TGTGCCAGCAGTTCCGGGCCAGGTTACGAGCAGTACTTC. It translates to CASSSGPGYEQYF.

This clonotype came up a few times. The chain uses TRBV6-1 and TRBJ2-6; 9 positions agree with TRBD2. Germline trimming cut 6 bases from V and 4 bases from J; bases unmatched to any gene: 4. The CDR3 has 15 amino acids. Germline-derived CDR1 and CDR2 are MNHNS and SASEGT. This CDR3 reads CASSWGLAGANVLTF. The CDR3 DNA sequence: TGTGCCAGCAGCTGGGGACTAGCCGGGGCCAACGTCCTGACTTTC.

The table lists this clonotype with a few counts. The chain carries TRBV9 and TRBJ1-4; no reliable D call. The length of the CDR3 is 14 residues. Germline V gives CDR1 SGDLS, CDR2 YYNGEE. The V end was cut by 2 bases, the J end by 5 bases, with 10 bases between. This CDR3 reads CASSVAPSNEKLFF. CDR3 DNA: TGTGCCAGCAGCGTGGCCCCTTCAAATGAAAAACTGTTTTTT.

There are many counts of this clonotype. This chain links TRBV2 with TRBJ1-5, with 7 bases lining up with TRBD1. CDR3 length equals 14 residues. Germline CDR1 SNHLY, CDR2 FYNNEI. J gave up 2 bases and V 5 bases, and 3 bases lay outside the gene matches. CDR3 region: CASSYGQGNQPQHF. CDR3 DNA: TGTGCCAGCAGTTACGGACAGGGCAATCAGCCCCAGCATTTT.

This clonotype was seen at least ten times. V usage is TRBV5-5 and J usage is TRBJ1-1; D gene uncertain. Germline V gives CDR1 SGHKS, CDR2 YYEKEE (reference sequence). The CDR3 covers 14 residues. With 4 bases removed from V and 1 base from J, the gap between germline ends came to 11 bases. The CDR3 nucleotides read TGTGCCAGCAGCCGTAATTTCGAGAACACTGAAGCTTTCTTT. Translating gives CASSRNFENTEAFF.

This clonotype was detected ten times or more. The chain combines TRBV6-1 with TRBJ2-1; 10 bases agree with TRBD2. With 6 bases clipped from V and 9 bases from J, the junction kept 11 bases outside the gene matches. Germline CDR1 is MNHNS and CDR2 is SASEGT. CDR3 length equals 15 residues. The CDR3: CASSQQGLAIGEQFF. The CDR3 DNA sequence: TGTGCCAGCAGCCAACAGGGACTAGCGATCGGTGAGCAGTTCTTC.

This clonotype was counted only a few times. The chain carries TRBV20-1 and TRBJ2-7, with D possibly being TRBD1 (6 bases). CDR1 is DFQATT, CDR2 SNEGSKA, per germline (reference sequence). The CDR3 has 12 amino acids. V dropped 5 bases and J dropped 2 bases, with 10 bases sitting between them. CDR3 bases: TGCAGTGCTCTCAAGGGGGCCTACGAGCAGTACTTC. Amino acids: CSALKGAYEQYF.

In this sample, this clonotype turned up many times. This chain uses TRBV6-1 with TRBJ2-3; D possibly corresponds to TRBD2 (7 bases). The CDR3 is 15 residues long. Germline V gives CDR1 MNHNS, CDR2 SASEGT. Trimming left V 9 bases short and J 2 bases short, with 18 bases between. The CDR3 DNA reads as TGTGCCAGTAAGCGGGACGGGACAAACACAGATACGCAGTATTTT. Amino acids: CASKRDGTNTDTQYF.

This clonotype was observed many times. This rearrangement joins TRBV10-3 to TRBJ1-1; TRBD1 agrees at 7 bases. CDR1 is ENHRY, CDR2 SYGVKD, per germline. Losses at the gene ends were 3 bases for V and 5 bases for J; bases not matched to a gene: 9. The CDR3 extends over 15 amino acids. In DNA, the CDR3 is TGTGCCATCAGTGAAGGGAAAGGGGGCATTACTGAAGCTTTCTTT. The encoded protein is CAISEGKGGITEAFF.

This clonotype was seen many times. This chain connects TRBV6-5 to TRBJ2-1, with 8 bases fitting TRBD1. Per germline, CDR1 MNHEY and CDR2 SVGAGI. Trimming cost V 4 bases and J 0 bases; bases outside gene matches: 5. The CDR3 is 16 residues long. CDR3 DNA: TGTGCCAGCAGTTCCAGGGGGCTTTTCTCCTACAATGAGCAGTTCTTC. Amino acid sequence: CASSSRGLFSYNEQFF.

This clonotype was seen a single time. The chain joins TRBV7-9 to TRBJ2-5; no reliable D call. Germline V gene data show CDR1 as SEHNR and CDR2 as FQNEAQ (reference sequence). The ends were cut back, 2 bases at V and 5 bases at J, with 9 bases in the middle. This CDR3 is built from 13 residues. Here the CDR3 reads CASSLSSSETQYF. The DNA for the CDR3 is TGTGCCAGCAGCTTAAGTTCGAGTGAGACCCAGTACTTC.

This clonotype was seen ten or more times. The chain has TRBV5-1 and TRBJ2-3; 13 bases agree with TRBD2. The CDR3 loop spans 18 amino acids. The germline V gene encodes CDR1 SGHRS and CDR2 YFSETQ. J was trimmed by 5 bases and V by 4 bases; bases with no gene match: 13. As DNA, the CDR3 is TGCGCCAGCAGCCAGGGACTAGCGGGGTCACCGGCAGGAGATACGCAGTATTTT. Translation: CASSQGLAGSPAGDTQYF.

The sample holds a few counts of this clonotype. The J gene is TRBJ1-4, the V gene TRBV6-1; D remains unclear. The CDR3 is 14 residues long. Germline V gene lookup returns CDR1 MNHNS and CDR2 SASEGT. V was shortened by 6 bases and J by 3 bases, with 11 bases between the two germline ends. CDR3 bases: TGTGCCAGCAGCCCCTCGGGGTCTAATGAAAAACTGTTTTTT. Its protein product is CASSPSGSNEKLFF.

This clonotype was counted a few times. This rearrangement joins TRBV29-1 to TRBJ1-2; D gene ambiguous. Germline CDR1 is SQVTM and CDR2 is ANQGSEA. This CDR3 region has 11 residues. Trimming shortened V by 8 bases and J by 0 bases, and 7 bases separated the two germline ends. Here the CDR3 DNA reads TGCAGCACTGGTCCTAACTATGGCTACACCTTC. Its protein is CSTGPNYGYTF.

This clonotype was counted a few times. The V and J genes are TRBV5-1 and TRBJ1-1, with TRBD1 matching over 7 bases. The trim removed 4 bases at V and 3 bases at J, leaving 6 bases unmatched. This CDR3 is 14 amino acids long. Germline V gene data show CDR1 as SGHRS and CDR2 as YFSETQ. CDR3: CASSHPGQHTEAFF. Written as DNA, the CDR3 is TGCGCCAGCAGCCACCCGGGACAGCACACTGAAGCTTTCTTT.

The table lists this clonotype with many counts. This rearrangement joins TRBV18 to TRBJ2-7; 8 bases align to TRBD1. CDR1 and CDR2 (germline): KGHSH, LQKENI. The CDR3 is 15 residues long. The J segment lost 4 bases and the V segment lost 3 bases, leaving 8 bases of the junction unmatched. Here the CDR3 DNA reads TGTGCCAGCTCACCCCCGGGACAGGACCCTTACGAGCAGTACTTC. Amino acids: CASSPPGQDPYEQYF.